This TCR beta chain comes out of a study of control samples from healthy donors and cancer patients. In germline, CDR1 is SQVTM, CDR2 ANQGSEA. V dropped 6 bases and J dropped 6 bases, with 9 bases sitting between them. The CDR3 runs 11 residues. Here immunoSEQ multiplex PCR was the method, and the copy in TCRdb shows in-frame clones only, minus some. The data hold about 150,000 clones, with around 94% observed a single time. The chain carries TRBV29-1 and TRBJ2-1; no firm D call. The sample consisted of PBMCs. The origin of this receptor is a man in his 60s with colorectal cancer. For the CDR3, the DNA is TGCAGCGTCGACCCGGGCAATGAGCAGTTCTTC. It translates to CSVDPGNEQFF.